This note documents a single T cell receptor beta chain sequence. Its antigen is currently unknown. Germline loops: CDR1 SEHNR, CDR2 FQNEAQ (reference sequence). This CDR3 spans 15 amino acids. V was pared by 5 bases and J by 4 bases, with 7 bases of the junction left unmatched. Fresh peripheral blood, approximately 10 ml, yielded the PBMCs. This specimen belongs to a study of T cells in Graves' hyperthyroidism and ophthalmopathy. General study findings and limits: Ophthalmopathy, which appeared later, was predicted by the model a median around 6.5 months before onset. The blood repertoire included most of the expanded thyroid clonotypes above 0.001.

TCR beta CDR3 region amplification was performed from RNA transcripts. Using the HTBI primer set, a first-round RT-PCR was run on the TCR CDR3. One entry per CDR3 protein results from TCRdb running MiXCR on the multiplex PCR reads. The repertoire consists of more than 450,000 distinct CDR3 sequences, with about 14% occurring once and the leading ten covering approximately 15%. Sequencing input: blood. This sequence joins TRBV7-9 and TRBJ2-1, with 8 bases lining up with TRBD2. This TCR came from a woman in her 40s with Graves' hyperthyroidism. CDR3: CASSHSGGSYNEQFF. CDR3 coding DNA: TGTGCCAGCAGCCATTCGGGGGGGTCGTACAATGAGCAGTTCTTC.